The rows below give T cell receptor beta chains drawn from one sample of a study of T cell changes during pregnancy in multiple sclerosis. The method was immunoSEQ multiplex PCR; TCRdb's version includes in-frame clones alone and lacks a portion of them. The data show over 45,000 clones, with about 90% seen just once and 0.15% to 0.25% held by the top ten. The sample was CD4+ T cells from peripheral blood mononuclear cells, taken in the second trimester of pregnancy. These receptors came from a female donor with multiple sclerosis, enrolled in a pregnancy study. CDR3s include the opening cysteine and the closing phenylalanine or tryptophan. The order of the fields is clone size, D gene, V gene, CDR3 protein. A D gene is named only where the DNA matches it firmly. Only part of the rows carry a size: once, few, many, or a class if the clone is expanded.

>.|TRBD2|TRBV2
CASSVLAGTSGMQYF
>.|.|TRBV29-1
CSDRAVQPQHF
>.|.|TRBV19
CASSIREDTEAFF
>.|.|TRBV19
CASSSRAFSSYEQYF
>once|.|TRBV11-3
CASSLDAGEAFF
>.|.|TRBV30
CAWSVGGAPEYF
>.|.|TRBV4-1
CASSQGQFEAFF
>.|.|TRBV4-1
CASSQEMRGTYEKLFF
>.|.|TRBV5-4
CASSFFRGKGNQPQHF
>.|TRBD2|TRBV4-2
CASSLPSGGGALTGELFF
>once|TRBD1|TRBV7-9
CASSSGQGGRYNEQFF
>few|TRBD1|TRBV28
CASSTPGTGDTEAFF
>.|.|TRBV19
CASSIDPLGGEGANVLTF
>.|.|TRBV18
CASSLSTGIANYGYTF
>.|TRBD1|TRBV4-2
CASSQDIGQGARGYTF
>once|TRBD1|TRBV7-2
CASSLYGQGNTGELFF
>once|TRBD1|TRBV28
CASSRTGVLMNTEAFF
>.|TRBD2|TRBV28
CASSTRLRGVTGELFF
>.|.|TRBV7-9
CASSFQGNEQFF
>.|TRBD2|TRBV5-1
CASSLADRGGQETQYF
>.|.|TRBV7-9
CASSPQGLYGNTIYF
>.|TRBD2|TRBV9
CASSTRGGASEQFF
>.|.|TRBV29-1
CSVEETSVNEQYF
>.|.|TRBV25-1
CASSVGAGYGYTF
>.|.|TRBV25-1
CASSAGVSYGGRELFF
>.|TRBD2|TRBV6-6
CASSGGSGSSYNEQFF
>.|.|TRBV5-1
CASSLSGQGGYTF
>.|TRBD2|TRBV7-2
CASSPHSGGEGETQYF